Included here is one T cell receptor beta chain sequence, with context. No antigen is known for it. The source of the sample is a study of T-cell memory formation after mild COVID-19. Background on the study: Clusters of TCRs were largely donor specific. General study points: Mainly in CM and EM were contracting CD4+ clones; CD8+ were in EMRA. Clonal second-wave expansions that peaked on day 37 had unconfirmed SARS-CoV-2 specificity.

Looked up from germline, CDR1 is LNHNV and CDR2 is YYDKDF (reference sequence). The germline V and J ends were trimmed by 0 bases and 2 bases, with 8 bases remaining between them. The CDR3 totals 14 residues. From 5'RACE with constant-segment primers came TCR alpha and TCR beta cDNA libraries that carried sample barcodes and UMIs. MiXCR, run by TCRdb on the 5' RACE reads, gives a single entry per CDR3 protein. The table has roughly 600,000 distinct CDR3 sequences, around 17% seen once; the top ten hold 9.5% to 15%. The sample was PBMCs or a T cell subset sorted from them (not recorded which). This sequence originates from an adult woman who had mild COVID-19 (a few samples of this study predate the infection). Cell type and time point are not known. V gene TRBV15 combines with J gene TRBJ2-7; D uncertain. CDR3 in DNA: TGTGCCACCAGCAGAGATCAGGCGGCCTACGAGCAGTACTTC. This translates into CATSRDQAAYEQYF.